This T cell receptor (beta chain) was identified during a study of a mutant IDH1 vaccine in newly diagnosed glioma. The data were produced by immunoSEQ multiplex PCR, yet TCRdb's version contains in-frame clones alone and is incomplete. The repertoire holds about 26,000 clones, with less than 85% as singletons. Comments on this clone: The antigen is undetermined.

The time point: week 35, safety follow-up. With topical imiquimod, each dose of the vaccine consisted of 300 ug of mutant IDH1 20-mer peptide. Vaccination of patients was performed eight times, in weeks 1, 3, 5, 7, 11, 15, 19 and 23. The sample consisted of PBMCs, taken from a glioma patient whose treatment included an IDH1 peptide vaccine. This clonotype originated in a man aged 25-40 years with glioma.

As DNA, the CDR3 is TGTGCCAGCAGTTCCTCCGGGGGGGCCTCCTACAATGAGCAGTTCTTC. It specifies CASSSSGGASYNEQFF. The chain links TRBV9 to TRBJ2-1; TRBD2 matches 8 bases. Germline loops: CDR1 SGDLS, CDR2 YYNGEE. The CDR3 covers 16 residues. With 5 bases clipped from V and 0 bases from J, the junction kept 7 bases outside the gene matches.